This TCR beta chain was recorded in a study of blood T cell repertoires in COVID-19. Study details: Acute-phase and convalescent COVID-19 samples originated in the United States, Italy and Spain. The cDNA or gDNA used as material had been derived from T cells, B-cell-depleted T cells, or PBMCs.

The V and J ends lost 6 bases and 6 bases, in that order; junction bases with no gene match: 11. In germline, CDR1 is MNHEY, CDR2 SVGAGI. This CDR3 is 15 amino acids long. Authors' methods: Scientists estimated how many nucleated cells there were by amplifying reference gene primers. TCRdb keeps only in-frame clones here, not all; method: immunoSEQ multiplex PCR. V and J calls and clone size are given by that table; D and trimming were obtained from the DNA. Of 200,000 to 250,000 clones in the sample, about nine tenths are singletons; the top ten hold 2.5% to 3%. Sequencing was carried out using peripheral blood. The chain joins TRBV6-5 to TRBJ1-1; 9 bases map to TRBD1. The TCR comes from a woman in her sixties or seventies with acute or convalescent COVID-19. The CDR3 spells CASRRGPQGAAEAFF. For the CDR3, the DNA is TGTGCCAGCAGGAGGGGCCCACAGGGGGCGGCTGAAGCTTTCTTT.